This is a list of T cell receptor beta chains from one sample in a study of blood T cells in healthy people across ages. TCRdb re-called the 5' RACE reads through MiXCR, storing one row per CDR3 protein. Of hundreds of thousands of distinct CDR3 sequences in the sample, roughly 48% were seen once. Sequencing input: blood. The receptors come from a man aged 30-40 years in good health. CDR3s include the opening cysteine and the closing phenylalanine or tryptophan. Each record gives: J gene, D gene, clone size, V gene, CDR3 protein, CDR3 DNA. The D gene is left open where the match is weak. Expanded clones are given a class, and other clones once, few, many or no size at all.

J gene: TRBJ2-4
D gene: TRBD2
clone size: many
V gene: TRBV5-1
CDR3 protein: CASSLGPSGAIAKNIQYF
CDR3 DNA: TGCGCCAGCAGCCTGGGCCCTAGCGGGGCTATAGCCAAAAACATTCAGTACTTC

J gene: TRBJ2-3
D gene: TRBD2
clone size: .
V gene: TRBV15
CDR3 protein: CATSRVPLAGESTDTQYF
CDR3 DNA: TGTGCCACCAGCAGAGTCCCACTAGCGGGGGAAAGCACAGATACGCAGTATTTT

J gene: TRBJ1-2
D gene: .
clone size: once
V gene: TRBV20-1
CDR3 protein: CSARSRTNHGYTF
CDR3 DNA: TGCAGTGCCAGGTCCAGGACCAACCATGGCTACACCTTC

J gene: TRBJ2-7
D gene: .
clone size: .
V gene: TRBV28
CDR3 protein: CASSLSLAESSYEQYF
CDR3 DNA: TGTGCCAGCAGTTTATCCTTGGCAGAGAGCTCCTACGAGCAGTACTTC

J gene: TRBJ1-1
D gene: TRBD1
clone size: .
V gene: TRBV12-3/TRBV12-4
CDR3 protein: CASRVGQAMNTEAFF
CDR3 DNA: TGTGCCAGCAGGGTGGGACAGGCAATGAACACTGAAGCTTTCTTT

J gene: TRBJ2-1
D gene: .
clone size: once
V gene: TRBV6-1
CDR3 protein: CASSEGAVYNEQFF
CDR3 DNA: TGTGCCAGCAGTGAAGGGGCAGTATACAATGAGCAGTTCTTC

J gene: TRBJ1-4
D gene: .
clone size: .
V gene: TRBV4-3
CDR3 protein: CASSQAPPNRGEKLFF
CDR3 DNA: TGCGCCAGCAGCCAAGCCCCCCCCAACCGGGGTGAAAAACTGTTTTTT

J gene: TRBJ2-7
D gene: .
clone size: .
V gene: TRBV29-1
CDR3 protein: CSVEDSGLYEQYF
CDR3 DNA: TGCAGCGTTGAAGATTCGGGACTCTACGAGCAGTACTTC

J gene: TRBJ1-6
D gene: TRBD1
clone size: .
V gene: TRBV7-9
CDR3 protein: CASSLEGADSPLHF
CDR3 DNA: TGTGCCAGCAGCTTAGAGGGGGCGGATTCACCCCTCCACTTT

J gene: TRBJ2-3
D gene: .
clone size: .
V gene: TRBV7-9
CDR3 protein: CASSLVSMADTQYF
CDR3 DNA: TGTGCCAGCAGCTTAGTCAGTATGGCAGATACGCAGTATTTT

J gene: TRBJ2-3
D gene: TRBD2
clone size: few
V gene: TRBV6-5
CDR3 protein: CASSYSLIAGGPDTQYF
CDR3 DNA: TGTGCCAGCAGTTACTCCCTAATAGCGGGGGGACCAGATACGCAGTATTTT

J gene: TRBJ1-1
D gene: .
clone size: .
V gene: TRBV4-1
CDR3 protein: CASSQDDGITEAFF
CDR3 DNA: TGCGCCAGCAGCCAAGATGATGGAATTACTGAAGCTTTCTTT

J gene: TRBJ2-1
D gene: TRBD2
clone size: .
V gene: TRBV5-1
CDR3 protein: CASSLSGTSGSIRDNEQFF
CDR3 DNA: TGCGCCAGCAGCTTGTCTGGGACTAGCGGGAGTATAAGGGACAATGAGCAGTTCTTC

J gene: TRBJ2-7
D gene: .
clone size: .
V gene: TRBV25-1
CDR3 protein: CASSESWGRETYEQYF
CDR3 DNA: TGTGCCAGCAGTGAATCATGGGGTCGAGAGACCTACGAGCAGTACTTC

J gene: TRBJ2-5
D gene: .
clone size: .
V gene: TRBV7-9
CDR3 protein: CASSLSGPLPETQYF
CDR3 DNA: TGTGCCAGCAGCTTATCGGGACCGTTACCGGAGACCCAGTACTTC

J gene: TRBJ2-6
D gene: TRBD1
clone size: .
V gene: TRBV3-1
CDR3 protein: CASSPGLTGVYSGANVLTF
CDR3 DNA: TGTGCCAGCAGCCCAGGACTGACAGGGGTGTACTCTGGGGCCAACGTCCTGACTTTC

J gene: TRBJ2-7
D gene: .
clone size: .
V gene: TRBV9
CDR3 protein: CASSVDLAGEQYF
CDR3 DNA: TGTGCCAGCAGCGTAGACCTAGCCGGCGAGCAGTACTTC

J gene: TRBJ1-5
D gene: TRBD1
clone size: .
V gene: TRBV4-1
CDR3 protein: CASSQDEGGGNQPQHF
CDR3 DNA: TGCGCCAGCAGCCAAGATGAAGGGGGCGGCAATCAGCCCCAGCATTTT

J gene: TRBJ2-3
D gene: .
clone size: .
V gene: TRBV12-3/TRBV12-4
CDR3 protein: CASSPFDTQYF
CDR3 DNA: TGTGCCAGCAGTCCCTTTGATACGCAGTATTTT

J gene: TRBJ2-1
D gene: TRBD2
clone size: .
V gene: TRBV28
CDR3 protein: CASSSLAGGSDEQFF
CDR3 DNA: TGTGCCAGCAGTTCGCTAGCGGGGGGAAGCGATGAGCAGTTCTTC

J gene: TRBJ2-1
D gene: TRBD2
clone size: .
V gene: TRBV27
CDR3 protein: CPSSLFPGGPSEQFF
CDR3 DNA: TGTCCCAGCAGTTTATTTCCGGGGGGGCCAAGTGAGCAGTTCTTC

J gene: TRBJ2-7
D gene: TRBD1
clone size: .
V gene: TRBV10-3
CDR3 protein: CAISDPTGGYNEQYF
CDR3 DNA: TGTGCCATCAGTGACCCAACAGGGGGGTACAATGAGCAGTACTTC

J gene: TRBJ1-4
D gene: .
clone size: .
V gene: TRBV6-5
CDR3 protein: CASRTQGMDEKLFF
CDR3 DNA: TGTGCCAGCAGGACACAGGGAATGGATGAAAAACTGTTTTTT

J gene: TRBJ2-1
D gene: .
clone size: .
V gene: TRBV20-1
CDR3 protein: CSAGTRVKRNNEQFF
CDR3 DNA: TGCAGTGCTGGGACGAGAGTTAAGAGGAACAATGAGCAGTTCTTC

J gene: TRBJ2-3
D gene: TRBD2
clone size: few
V gene: TRBV4-1
CDR3 protein: CASSQDTTSRKRPSTDTQYF
CDR3 DNA: TGCGCCAGCAGCCAAGATACGACTAGCAGAAAGAGACCTAGCACAGATACGCAGTATTTT

J gene: TRBJ1-6
D gene: .
clone size: .
V gene: TRBV6-2/TRBV6-3
CDR3 protein: CASKMGDRKNSPLHF
CDR3 DNA: TGTGCCAGCAAGATGGGTGACAGAAAGAATTCACCCCTCCACTTT

J gene: TRBJ2-1
D gene: .
clone size: .
V gene: TRBV18
CDR3 protein: CASSPLDSNNEQFF
CDR3 DNA: TGTGCCAGCTCACCACTCGACAGCAACAATGAGCAGTTCTTC

J gene: TRBJ2-4
D gene: .
clone size: .
V gene: TRBV12-3/TRBV12-4
CDR3 protein: CASILGGTLAKNIQYF
CDR3 DNA: TGTGCCAGCATCCTGGGGGGGACACTAGCCAAAAACATTCAGTACTTC

J gene: TRBJ2-1
D gene: .
clone size: .
V gene: TRBV7-2
CDR3 protein: CASSLELVPRFF
CDR3 DNA: TGTGCCAGCAGCTTAGAACTAGTCCCCAGGTTCTTC

J gene: TRBJ2-5
D gene: TRBD2
clone size: .
V gene: TRBV7-9
CDR3 protein: CASSFSPGLAEETQYF
CDR3 DNA: TGTGCCAGCAGCTTCTCTCCGGGACTAGCGGAAGAGACCCAGTACTTC

J gene: TRBJ2-1
D gene: .
clone size: .
V gene: TRBV4-3
CDR3 protein: CASSQEVGRNNEQFF
CDR3 DNA: TGCGCCAGCAGCCAAGAAGTAGGACGGAACAATGAGCAGTTCTTC

J gene: TRBJ1-2
D gene: TRBD1
clone size: .
V gene: TRBV3-1
CDR3 protein: CASSRRDRGHGYTF
CDR3 DNA: TGTGCCAGCAGCCGTCGGGACAGGGGGCACGGCTACACCTTC

J gene: TRBJ2-3
D gene: TRBD2
clone size: once
V gene: TRBV5-1
CDR3 protein: CASSLLGLAGSTDMQYF
CDR3 DNA: TGCGCCAGCAGCCTCCTCGGGTTAGCGGGGTCCACAGATATGCAGTATTTT

J gene: TRBJ2-3
D gene: .
clone size: once
V gene: TRBV6-5
CDR3 protein: CASSYRGIDRPDTQYF
CDR3 DNA: TGTGCCAGCAGTTACCGGGGCATTGACCGCCCTGATACGCAGTATTTT

J gene: TRBJ2-1
D gene: .
clone size: .
V gene: TRBV3-1
CDR3 protein: CASSPRRAEQFF
CDR3 DNA: TGTGCCAGCAGCCCCAGGCGGGCAGAGCAGTTCTTC

J gene: TRBJ2-7
D gene: TRBD1
clone size: few
V gene: TRBV6-2/TRBV6-3
CDR3 protein: CASSYPYRTGGYEQYF
CDR3 DNA: TGTGCCAGCAGTTACCCCTACCGTACAGGGGGCTACGAGCAGTACTTC

J gene: TRBJ2-1
D gene: .
clone size: .
V gene: TRBV10-3
CDR3 protein: CAISEPQALNYNEQFF
CDR3 DNA: TGTGCCATCAGTGAGCCTCAAGCTTTGAACTACAATGAGCAGTTCTTC

J gene: TRBJ2-3
D gene: .
clone size: .
V gene: TRBV20-1
CDR3 protein: CSAEGGGNTDTQYF
CDR3 DNA: TGCAGTGCTGAGGGAGGAGGAAACACAGATACGCAGTATTTT

J gene: TRBJ1-2
D gene: .
clone size: .
V gene: TRBV27
CDR3 protein: CASSLRGGADGYTF
CDR3 DNA: TGTGCCAGCAGCCTCCGGGGGGGAGCGGATGGCTACACCTTC

J gene: TRBJ2-5
D gene: .
clone size: few
V gene: TRBV2
CDR3 protein: CASSEAGSPRETQYF
CDR3 DNA: TGTGCCAGCAGTGAAGCAGGCTCCCCTAGGGAGACCCAGTACTTC

J gene: TRBJ1-1
D gene: .
clone size: .
V gene: TRBV21-1
CDR3 protein: CASSKGRGEAFF
CDR3 DNA: TGTGCCAGCAGCAAAGGAAGGGGTGAAGCTTTCTTT

J gene: TRBJ2-1
D gene: .
clone size: many
V gene: TRBV29-1
CDR3 protein: CSGGSYNEQFF
CDR3 DNA: TGCAGCGGGGGCTCCTACAATGAGCAGTTCTTC

J gene: TRBJ2-7
D gene: .
clone size: .
V gene: TRBV20-1
CDR3 protein: CSPRPGTFHEQYF
CDR3 DNA: TGCAGTCCAAGACCGGGAACTTTCCACGAGCAGTACTTC

J gene: TRBJ2-7
D gene: .
clone size: .
V gene: TRBV11-2
CDR3 protein: CASSQAWEQYF
CDR3 DNA: TGTGCCAGCAGCCAGGCCTGGGAGCAGTACTTC

J gene: TRBJ2-5
D gene: TRBD2
clone size: .
V gene: TRBV7-2
CDR3 protein: CASSLTVASGGASVQYF
CDR3 DNA: TGTGCCAGCAGCTTAACGGTTGCTAGCGGGGGGGCCTCCGTGCAGTACTTC

J gene: TRBJ2-1
D gene: TRBD1
clone size: few
V gene: TRBV20-1
CDR3 protein: CSARIHGTANNEQFF
CDR3 DNA: TGCAGTGCTCGTATCCACGGGACAGCCAACAATGAGCAGTTCTTC

J gene: TRBJ2-7
D gene: .
clone size: .
V gene: TRBV27
CDR3 protein: CASSLFGGSHEQYF
CDR3 DNA: TGTGCCAGCAGTTTATTTGGGGGGAGTCACGAGCAGTACTTC

J gene: TRBJ2-7
D gene: TRBD2
clone size: .
V gene: TRBV9
CDR3 protein: CASSVGSGGAQSYEQYF
CDR3 DNA: TGTGCCAGCAGCGTAGGTAGCGGGGGGGCCCAATCCTACGAGCAGTACTTC

J gene: TRBJ2-5
D gene: .
clone size: few
V gene: TRBV7-2
CDR3 protein: CASSLAPGLEPKTQYF
CDR3 DNA: TGTGCCAGCAGCTTAGCCCCGGGTTTGGAACCGAAGACCCAGTACTTC